This TCR beta chain was documented in a study of technical replicates of blood from several donors. Repertoires were generated with immunoSEQ multiplex PCR, while TCRdb's copy carries only in-frame clones and drops some. The table shows 35,000 to 50,000 clones, with 90% to 97% occurring only once. CDR1 and CDR2 from the germline V gene are SQVTM and ANQGSEA. CDR3 length: 13 amino acids. The trim removed 6 bases at V and 5 bases at J, leaving 8 bases unmatched. This TCR was sampled from a human donor in good health. The chain employs TRBV29-1 and TRBJ2-5; the match to TRBD1 covers 8 bases. Specimen: T cells isolated from PBMCs. The CDR3 here is CSVATTGDETQYF. The CDR3 DNA is TGCAGCGTAGCCACGACAGGGGACGAGACCCAGTACTTC.